These 30 T cell receptor beta chains came from one sample sequenced in a study of control samples from healthy donors and cancer patients. Method: immunoSEQ multiplex PCR; TCRdb's copy keeps in-frame clones and lacks some. Among 90,000 to 100,000 clones listed, around three quarters were seen once. Source material: blood. These receptors came from a woman under 40 in good health.

J is TRBJ1-1 and V is TRBV24-1; 7 positions match TRBD1. The CDR3 runs to 16 residues. Unmatched junction bases numbered 14, after V lost 7 bases and J lost 4 bases. CDR1 is KGHDR, CDR2 SFDVKD, per germline. The CDR3 loop is CATSKPDREICTEAFF. In DNA form, the CDR3 reads TGTGCCACCAGCAAACCTGACAGGGAAATTTGCACTGAAGCTTTCTTT.

This clone came up once. The CDR3: CASSLRVTYEQYF. CDR3 nucleotide sequence: TGTGCCAGCAGTTTAAGGGTCACCTACGAGCAGTACTTC. The V and J genes are TRBV27 and TRBJ2-7; D is unresolved. From germline, CDR1 is MNHEY and CDR2 SMNVEV (reference sequence). V gave up 2 bases and J gave up 2 bases, with 7 bases separating them. The CDR3 runs 13 residues.

This sequence joins TRBV18 and TRBJ2-2; D not certain. V lost 2 bases and J 0 bases, leaving 7 bases between the germline ends. The CDR3 spans 15 residues. The germline gives CDR1 KGHSH, CDR2 LQKENI. The CDR3 DNA reads as TGTGCCAGCTCACCAGTCGTCGCGAACACCGGGGAGCTGTTTTTT. It specifies CASSPVVANTGELFF.

This rearrangement joins TRBV19 to TRBJ1-3, with TRBD1 as a possible D gene (5 bases). Per germline, CDR1 LNHDA and CDR2 SQIVND (reference sequence). The CDR3 length is 16 residues. V lost 7 bases to trimming and J lost 0 bases, with 16 bases between them. The CDR3 here is CASKVGTGSSGNTIYF. The DNA for the CDR3 is TGTGCCAGTAAAGTTGGGACGGGCAGCTCTGGAAACACCATATATTTT.

This chain joins TRBV9 and TRBJ2-5; 10 positions agree with TRBD2. V was clipped by 0 bases and J by 3 bases; unmatched bases: 5. This CDR3 contains 16 residues. Germline V lookup: CDR1 SGDLS, CDR2 YYNGEE. CDR3 sequence: CASSVGTLAGEETQYF. DNA for the CDR3: TGTGCCAGCAGCGTAGGGACCCTAGCGGGGGAAGAGACCCAGTACTTC.

The rearrangement uses TRBV5-6 and TRBJ1-2; perhaps TRBD1 as D (5 bases). The CDR3 runs 13 residues. Trimming removed 4 bases from V and 9 bases from J, with 16 bases in between. The germline gives CDR1 SGHDT, CDR2 YYEEEE. The CDR3 region has the DNA TGTGCCAGCAGCGCCGAGTGGGGCAGAAGCTACACCTTC. This gives the protein CASSAEWGRSYTF.

This clone was seen only once. The rearrangement joins TRBV5-1 to TRBJ1-2, with D hard to call. Germline V CDR1 and CDR2: SGHRS, YFSETQ. The CDR3 has 15 amino acids. V was pared by 0 bases and J by 8 bases, with 17 bases between. This chain's CDR3 is CASSLAGRRVEGYTF. In DNA, the CDR3 is TGCGCCAGCAGCTTGGCCGGGAGGCGGGTAGAAGGCTACACCTTC.

The gene calls are TRBV3-1 (or the pseudogene TRBV3-2) and TRBJ2-4, with 8 bases lining up with TRBD1. Germline V gene sequence: CDR1 LGHDT, CDR2 YNNKEL (reference sequence). This CDR3 comprises 14 residues. V lost 4 bases, J lost 4 bases, and 3 bases stayed unmatched. The CDR3 loop reads CASSPRQGKNIQYF. In nucleotides, the CDR3 is TGTGCCAGCAGCCCCAGACAGGGGAAAAACATTCAGTACTTC.

The chain joins TRBV7-2 to TRBJ2-4, with a possible D match to TRBD2 (5 bases). V was trimmed by 3 bases and J by 2 bases, leaving 8 bases between them. The CDR3 length is 14 residues. Germline CDR1 SGHTA, CDR2 FQGNSA. CDR3 coding DNA: TGTGCCAGCAGCTTTGGCGGGTCCAAAAACATTCAGTACTTC. This translates into CASSFGGSKNIQYF.

The chain joins TRBV11-2 to TRBJ2-1; no clear D. The CDR3 has 15 residues. V lost 0 bases, J lost 4 bases, and 10 bases lay in between. Germline CDR1 reads SGHAT; CDR2 reads FQNNGV. Here the CDR3 DNA reads TGTGCCAGCAGCTTAGATGCTGGGTTATACAATGAGCAGTTCTTC. Protein: CASSLDAGLYNEQFF.

As to this clone: Since no conserved phenylalanine or tryptophan closes the CDR3, a read error is the likely cause. The DNA is left out, because the CDR3 cannot be placed on it with certainty; the CDR3 is given as TCRdb lists it. The chain carries TRBV6-5 and TRBJ1-2; whether TRBD1, the table's D call, matches the DNA was not checked. The CDR3 comprises 11 residues, both ends counted. Germline CDR1 MNHEY, CDR2 SVGAGI. The CDR3 here is CATLTSPRAMA.

The genes are TRBV30 and TRBJ2-3; D ambiguous. This CDR3 has 13 residues. V lost 4 bases and J 1 base, leaving 9 bases between the germline ends. Germline V gene sequence: CDR1 GTSNPN, CDR2 SVGIG (reference sequence). The DNA of the CDR3 is TGTGCCTGGAAGCGACTTCGCACAGATACGCAGTATTTT. Amino acid sequence: CAWKRLRTDTQYF. The full variable domain, with the rest looked up from reference TRBV30 and TRBJ2-3, is SQTIHQWPATLVQPVGSPLSLECTVEGTSNPNLYWYRQAAGRGLQLLFYSVGIGQISSEVPQNLSASRPQDRQFILSSKKLLLSDSGFYLCAWKRLRTDTQYFGPGTRLTVL.

This clone was seen only a few times. For the CDR3, the DNA is TGCGCCAGCAGCCACGAAGGGTCACGCTATGGCTACACCTTC. The encoded protein is CASSHEGSRYGYTF. V is TRBV4-1 and J is TRBJ1-2; D ambiguous. This CDR3 has 14 amino acids. V dropped 3 bases and J dropped 4 bases, with 12 bases sitting between them. Germline CDR1 is MGHRA and CDR2 is YSYEKL.

This chain links TRBV30 with TRBJ1-4; the D gene is possibly TRBD1 (6 bases). The germline V and J ends were trimmed by 8 bases and 2 bases, with 12 bases remaining between them. Germline V CDR1 and CDR2: GTSNPN, SVGIG (reference sequence). The CDR3 loop spans 13 amino acids. The CDR3 bases are TGTGCCGGCCTACAGGGCACTAATGAAAAACTGTTTTTT. This codes for CAGLQGTNEKLFF.

This chain joins TRBV5-4 and TRBJ2-1; D is ambiguous. The CDR3 is made up of 15 amino acids. The V and J ends lost 1 base and 4 bases respectively, with 12 bases between them. Germline V gene data show CDR1 as SGHNT and CDR2 as YYREEE (reference sequence). CDR3 sequence: CASSLRGYDYNEQFF. The CDR3 coding sequence is TGTGCCAGCAGCTTGCGTGGATACGATTACAATGAGCAGTTCTTC.

This chain joins TRBV6-1 and TRBJ2-3; D might be TRBD1 (5 bases). This CDR3 is built from 16 residues. Germline CDR1 MNHNS, CDR2 SASEGT. With 1 base removed from V and 6 bases from J, the gap between germline ends came to 17 bases. The CDR3 protein is CASSEVLRQGTDTQYF. Here the CDR3 DNA reads TGTGCCAGCAGTGAAGTCCTGCGGCAGGGAACGGATACGCAGTATTTT.

This clone occurred a few times. This chain connects TRBV7-2 to TRBJ2-2, with D uncertain. The germline V gene has CDR1 SGHTA and CDR2 FQGNSA. This CDR3 region has 14 residues. The V end was cut by 3 bases, the J end by 3 bases, with 8 bases between. The CDR3, as DNA: TGTGCCAGCAGCTTTCAGGTTGACACCGGGGAGCTGTTTTTT. It translates to CASSFQVDTGELFF.

The chain uses TRBV21-1 and TRBJ1-1. TRBV21-1 is classified as a pseudogene. This CDR3 contains 13 residues. As DNA, the CDR3 is TGTGCCGGAGGTCCGGGAGGGGACACTGAAGCTTTCTTT. It is translated as CAGGPGGDTEAFF.

The chain is built from TRBV18 and TRBJ1-6; no clear D gene. CDR1 and CDR2 from the germline V gene are KGHSH and LQKENI. V shed 3 bases and J shed 8 bases, with 8 bases lying between them. The CDR3 is 13 residues long. DNA of the CDR3: TGTGCCAGCTCACCGACGACCGATTCACCCCTCCACTTT. It translates to CASSPTTDSPLHF. Using reference TRBV18 and TRBJ1-6 for the parts outside the CDR3, the full variable domain is NAGVMQNPRHLVRRRGQEARLRCSPMKGHSHVYWYRQLPEEGLKFMVYLQKENIIDESGMPKERFSAEFPKEGPSILRIQQVVRGDSAAYFCASSPTTDSPLHFGNGTRLTVT.

The chain couples TRBV24-1 to TRBJ1-5; 9 nucleotides agree with TRBD1. The CDR3 sequence is 17 residues long. Per the germline V gene, CDR1 is KGHDR and CDR2 is SFDVKD. After removal of 9 bases from V and 13 bases from J, the junction contained 24 bases not matched to a gene. For the CDR3, the DNA is TGTGCCACCCGCGAGAACAGGGGGCCTGCCCAGAAAGTGTCACAGCATTTT. Its protein product is CATRENRGPAQKVSQHF.

This clone was found a few times. Here the CDR3 DNA reads TGTGCCAGTAGTTTTGCAGGGCTGGCTGGGGCCAACGTCCTGACTTTC. Translation gives CASSFAGLAGANVLTF. The chain uses TRBV19 and TRBJ2-6; weak D call: TRBD1 (5 bases). The CDR3 is 16 residues long. V lost 5 bases and J 2 bases, leaving 13 bases between the germline ends. Looked up from germline, CDR1 is LNHDA and CDR2 is SQIVND (reference sequence).

The chain combines TRBV2 with TRBJ2-3; D is unresolved. The CDR3 is made up of 14 amino acids. The V end was cut by 6 bases, the J end by 3 bases, with 13 bases between. Germline CDR1 and CDR2: SNHLY and FYNNEI. The CDR3 here is CASRGRSRTDTQYF. CDR3 DNA: TGTGCCAGCAGAGGGCGCTCGAGGACAGATACGCAGTATTTT.

This clone was observed a handful of times. The CDR3 nucleotides are TGCGCCAGCAGTGAGGGGAGACTAGCCAAAAACATTCAGTACTTC. The encoded protein is CASSEGRLAKNIQYF. The V and J genes are TRBV10-2 and TRBJ2-4, with TRBD2 as a possible D gene (5 bases). Per the germline V gene, CDR1 is WSHSY and CDR2 is SAAADI. The V and J ends lost 2 bases and 0 bases respectively, with 8 bases between them. The CDR3 is 15 amino acids.

The chain combines TRBV30 with TRBJ1-2; TRBD1 matches at 10 bases. This CDR3 region has 15 residues. V lost 4 bases and J lost 7; bases outside the gene matches: 12. Germline V gene sequence: CDR1 GTSNPN, CDR2 SVGIG (reference sequence). CDR3 bases: TGTGCCTGGACCCGGACAGGGGGGCCCTCCGGTGGCTACACCTTC. This gives the protein CAWTRTGGPSGGYTF.

The chain links TRBV5-1 to TRBJ2-3; a possible D gene is TRBD1 (5 bases). The CDR3 length is 14 residues. Germline-derived CDR1 and CDR2 are SGHRS and YFSETQ. The ends were cut back, 5 bases at V and 2 bases at J, with 12 bases in the middle. This CDR3 reads CASRGQGVTDTQYF. The CDR3 DNA is TGCGCCAGCAGGGGCCAAGGGGTCACAGATACGCAGTATTTT.

The CDR3 here is CASSPGHRDEQYF. The DNA for the CDR3 is TGTGCCAGCTCACCGGGACACCGTGACGAGCAGTACTTC. The V and J genes are TRBV18 and TRBJ2-7; D is perhaps TRBD1 (6 bases). The V gene's germline CDR1 is KGHSH and CDR2 LQKENI. Trimming stripped 3 bases from V and 5 bases from J, with 11 bases between. There are 13 residues in the CDR3.

The chain is built from TRBV4-3 and TRBJ1-2, with a tentative D call TRBD1 (5 bases). Germline V gene data show CDR1 as LGHNA and CDR2 as YSLEER. With 3 bases removed from V and 3 bases from J, the gap between germline ends came to 20 bases. The CDR3 covers 17 residues. CDR3 protein: CASSQTFQGGEYYGYTF. In nucleotides, the CDR3 is TGCGCCAGCAGCCAGACTTTTCAGGGCGGAGAGTACTATGGCTACACCTTC.

DNA of the CDR3: TGTGCCAGCACCCGCGGGACAGGGGACTTTGCGCCTGGCTACACCTTC. Its translation: CASTRGTGDFAPGYTF. The V call is TRBV5-8, the J call TRBJ1-2, with 10 bases matching TRBD1. CDR1 is SGHTS and CDR2 is YDEGEE in the germline V gene. Unmatched junction bases numbered 15, after V lost 6 bases and J lost 7 bases. This CDR3 has 16 residues.

This clone has only a few counts. The genes are TRBV19 and TRBJ2-7; TRBD1 or TRBD2 may be the D gene (5 bases each). The CDR3 covers 13 residues. V lost 5 bases and J lost 5, with 13 bases in between. Germline loops: CDR1 LNHDA, CDR2 SQIVND (reference sequence). CDR3 protein: CASSLWGTHEQYF. CDR3 bases: TGTGCCAGTAGTCTTTGGGGGACCCACGAGCAGTACTTC.

This rearrangement joins TRBV3-1 (or the pseudogene TRBV3-2) to TRBJ1-2, with TRBD1 as a possible D gene (5 bases). This CDR3 has 13 amino acids. Germline V lookup: CDR1 LGHDT, CDR2 YNNKEL (reference sequence). V was trimmed by 6 bases and J by 4 bases, leaving 12 bases between them. The CDR3 DNA reads as TGTGCCAGCAGTTCCAAAGGGGCCTATGGCTACACCTTC. It encodes CASSSKGAYGYTF.